This TCR beta chain was observed in a study of PD-1 blockade in classical Hodgkin lymphoma. Comments on this clone: Its antigen is undetermined.

Method: immunoSEQ multiplex PCR; TCRdb's copy keeps in-frame clones and lacks some. The repertoire has 120,000 to 150,000 clones, about 81% of them found once; the top ten carry 7.5% to 9.5%. All the patients suffered relapse after autologous stem cell transplantation, and brentuximab vedotin exposure differed. Each best response was a complete response, a partial response or progressive disease. Whole-study findings and limits: Undefined causes, possibly disease activity or prior therapy, underlie the repertoire differences.

V was pared by 1 base and J by 10 bases, with 17 bases between. Per the germline V gene, CDR1 is SGHNT and CDR2 is YENEEA. The length of the CDR3 is 15 residues. The material was peripheral blood mononuclear cells (PBMCs), obtained before the second cycle of nivolumab. This clonotype originated in a human donor with classical Hodgkin lymphoma. The rearrangement uses TRBV11-3 and TRBJ2-1; D remains unclear. Here the CDR3 reads CASSLGSGRSEEQFF. DNA for the CDR3: TGTGCCAGCAGCTTAGGTTCGGGCAGGTCAGAGGAGCAGTTCTTC. The variable domain in full, with the rest retrieved from reference TRBV11-3 and TRBJ2-1, is EAGVVQSPRYKIIEKKQPVAFWCNPISGHNTLYWYLQNLGQGPELLIRYENEEAVDDSQLPKDRFSAERLKGVDSTLKIQPAELGDSAVYLCASSLGSGRSEEQFFGPGTRLTVL.